This record looks at one T cell receptor beta chain sequence and its context. The data are from a study of T cells after somatic rescue of genetic block. Measured with immunoSEQ multiplex PCR; TCRdb has only the in-frame clones, and not every one. The sample carries more than 10,000 clones, about four fifths recorded once. The CDR3 covers 15 residues. In germline, CDR1 is MNHEY, CDR2 SMNVEV (reference sequence). The V gene end was trimmed by 5 bases and the J gene end by 8 bases; junction bases not matched to a gene: 11. The chain is built from TRBV27 and TRBJ2-1, with 8 bases matching TRBD2. The TCR comes from a boy between 5 and 17 years old. Sequencing used peripheral blood mononuclear cells (PBMCs). The CDR3 DNA reads as TGTGCCAGCAGTAGGACGGGAGGGCCCCAAGATGAGCAGTTCTTC. Protein sequence: CASSRTGGPQDEQFF.